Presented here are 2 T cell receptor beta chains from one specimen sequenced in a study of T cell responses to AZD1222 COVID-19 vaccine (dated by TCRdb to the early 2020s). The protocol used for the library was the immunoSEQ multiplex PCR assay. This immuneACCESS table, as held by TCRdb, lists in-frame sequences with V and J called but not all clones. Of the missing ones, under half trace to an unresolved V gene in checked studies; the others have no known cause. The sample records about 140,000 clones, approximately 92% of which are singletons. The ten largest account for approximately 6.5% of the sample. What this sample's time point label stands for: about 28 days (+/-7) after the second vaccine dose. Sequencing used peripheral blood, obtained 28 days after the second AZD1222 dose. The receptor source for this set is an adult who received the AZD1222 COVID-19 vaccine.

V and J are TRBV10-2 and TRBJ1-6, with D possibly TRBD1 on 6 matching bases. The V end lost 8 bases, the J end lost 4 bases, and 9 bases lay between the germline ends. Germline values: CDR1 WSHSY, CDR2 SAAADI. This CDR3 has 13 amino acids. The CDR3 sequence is CASRDTYNSPLHF. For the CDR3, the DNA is TGCGCCAGCCGGGACACATATAATTCACCCCTCCACTTT.

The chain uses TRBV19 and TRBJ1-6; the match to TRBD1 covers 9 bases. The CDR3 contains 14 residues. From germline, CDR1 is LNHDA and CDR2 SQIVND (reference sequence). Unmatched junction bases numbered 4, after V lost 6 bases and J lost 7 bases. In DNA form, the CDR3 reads TGTGCCAGTAGCCCCGGGACAGGGAATTCACCCCTCCACTTT. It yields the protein CASSPGTGNSPLHF. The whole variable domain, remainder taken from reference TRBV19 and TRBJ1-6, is DGGITQSPKYLFRKEGQNVTLSCEQNLNHDAMYWYRQDPGQGLRLIYYSQIVNDFQKGDIAEGYSVSREKKESFPLTVTSAQKNPTAFYLCASSPGTGNSPLHFGNGTRLTVT.